The rows below give T cell receptor beta chains drawn from one sample of a study of cytomegalovirus exposure and HLA in healthy donors. Profiled with immunoSEQ multiplex PCR; TCRdb holds only in-frame clones, not every one. Of around 150,000 clones listed, about 75% were seen once; the top ten hold about 0.91%. The material sequenced was PBMCs. The source of these receptors is a woman in her forties or fifties in good health and CMV-seropositive. The CDR3 runs from the conserved cysteine through the conserved F or W. Fields, in order: V gene, J gene, D gene, CDR3 protein, CDR3 DNA. A D gene is named only where the DNA matches it firmly.

>TRBV7-8|TRBJ2-7|-
CASSLLGQSSYEQYF
TGTGCCAGCAGCTTGTTAGGACAGAGCTCCTACGAGCAGTACTTC
>TRBV7-9|TRBJ1-5|TRBD1
CASSQTRQGRNQPQHF
TGTGCCAGCAGCCAAACAAGACAGGGTAGAAATCAGCCCCAGCATTTT
>TRBV19|TRBJ1-5|TRBD1
CASSPGTGEWPQHF
TGTGCCAGTAGTCCCGGGACAGGGGAGTGGCCCCAGCATTTT
>TRBV5-6|TRBJ2-7|TRBD1
CASSWGPGQGYEQYF
TGTGCCAGCAGCTGGGGGCCGGGACAGGGCTACGAGCAGTACTTC
>TRBV5-1|TRBJ2-7|TRBD1
CASRGTGSSYEQYF
TGCGCCAGCAGGGGGACAGGCAGCTCCTACGAGCAGTACTTC
>TRBV19|TRBJ1-1|-
CASREQGGTEAFF
TGTGCCAGTAGGGAGCAGGGCGGTACTGAAGCTTTCTTT
>TRBV19|TRBJ2-1|TRBD2
CASSILGLAVGEQFF
TGTGCCAGTAGTATTTTGGGACTAGCGGTAGGTGAGCAGTTCTTC
>TRBV2|TRBJ2-1|TRBD1
CASMARTGRQEYEQFF
TGTGCCAGCATGGCCCGGACAGGGCGGCAGGAATATGAGCAGTTCTTC
>TRBV19|TRBJ1-1|-
CASNHLTLNTEAFF
TGTGCCAGTAACCATTTAACATTGAACACTGAAGCTTTCTTT
>TRBV11-2|TRBJ1-1|-
CASSPLTEAFF
TGTGCCAGCAGCCCGTTGACTGAAGCTTTCTTT
>TRBV10-3|TRBJ1-1|-
CAISELASDRAFF
TGTGCCATCAGTGAGCTGGCCTCCGATCGAGCTTTCTTT
>TRBV7-8|TRBJ1-1|-
CASSPRMGPNTEAFF
TGTGCCAGCAGCCCGAGGATGGGGCCCAACACTGAAGCTTTCTTT
>TRBV2|TRBJ1-4|TRBD1
CASSVTGANEKLFF
TGTGCCAGCAGTGTGACAGGGGCTAATGAAAAACTGTTTTTT
>TRBV14|TRBJ2-7|-
CASSSWSAYEQYF
TGTGCCAGCAGTTCCTGGTCAGCCTACGAGCAGTACTTC
>TRBV28|TRBJ2-7|TRBD1
CASSSRQGPRYF
TGTGCCAGCAGTTCTAGACAGGGTCCGAGGTACTTC
>TRBV7-2|TRBJ1-2|-
CASSLGTGNGYTF
TGTGCCAGCAGCTTAGGGACGGGGAATGGCTACACCTTC
>TRBV4-3|TRBJ1-5|TRBD1
CASSQGQGGNQPQHF
TGCGCCAGCAGCCAAGGACAGGGCGGCAATCAGCCCCAGCATTTT